This TCR beta chain is from a study of regulatory T cells in long-lasting Graves disease. This clonotype was observed at least ten times. Time point meaning: newly diagnosed GD, antithyroid drugs for less than 3 months. Preparation of the TCR library used RNA extracted from PBMCs. Investigators prepared the TCR beta libraries by applying iRepertoire HTBI primers and Arm-PCR of CDR3 regions. One entry per CDR3 protein, called by TCRdb with MiXCR from the multiplex PCR reads. The sample has roughly 360,000 distinct CDR3 sequences; over 9.5% are singletons. This sample also belongs to another study, concerning T cells in Graves' hyperthyroidism and ophthalmopathy. From that study: HTBI primers drove first-round RT-PCR of the TCR CDR3. Most expanded thyroid clonotypes above 0.001 also appeared in blood.

Sample: peripheral blood mononuclear cells (PBMCs), taken at new diagnosis, from a patient treated with antithyroid drugs. The clonotype was recovered from a woman aged 18-29 years with Graves disease.

CDR3 DNA sequence: TGCAGCGTTGAAGATTTTCCACAGGGGGCACGAGAGCAGTACTTC. Translating it yields CSVEDFPQGAREQYF. This rearrangement joins TRBV29-1 to TRBJ2-7, with 9 positions matching TRBD1. The germline CDR1 and CDR2 sequences are SQVTM and ANQGSEA. Unmatched junction bases numbered 10, after V lost 0 bases and J lost 7 bases. This CDR3 is 15 amino acids long.